The 10 T cell receptor beta chains listed next were all sequenced from one sample in a study of tumor-infiltrating lymphocytes in oesophageal squamous cell carcinoma. Each CDR3 protein is one row after TCRdb ran MiXCR on the PCR reads. The sample has fewer than 20,000 distinct CDR3 sequences; about 50% are singletons. The specimen was normal esophageal tissue next to the tumor. The receptor set was obtained from a female donor with esophageal squamous cell carcinoma.

This chain's CDR3 is CASSLGARDEQFF. In DNA, the CDR3 is TGTGCCAGCAGCTTAGGTGCCAGAGATGAGCAGTTCTTC. The J gene is TRBJ2-1, the V gene TRBV7-3, with no clear D. Trimming cost V 2 bases and J 8 bases, with 10 bases left between them. CDR3 length: 13 amino acids. In germline, CDR1 is SGHTA, CDR2 FQGTGA.

The gene calls are TRBV4-3 and TRBJ2-1; D is uncertain. V was pared by 4 bases and J by 0 bases, with 13 bases between. CDR3 length equals 16 residues. CDR1 is LGHNA, CDR2 YSLEER, per germline. In nucleotides, the CDR3 is TGCGCCAGCAGCCCCTCGGGCCAGCGCTCCTACAATGAGCAGTTCTTC. It yields the protein CASSPSGQRSYNEQFF.

The chain has TRBV7-2 and TRBJ2-3, with D possibly matching TRBD1 (6 bases). The CDR3 runs 16 residues. Trimming took 0 bases from V and 3 from J, leaving 13 bases between them. The germline gives CDR1 SGHTA, CDR2 FQGNSA. In DNA form, the CDR3 reads TGTGCCAGCAGCTTAGCTGGGGTGGGGGCTACAGATACGCAGTATTTT. Translated, it gives CASSLAGVGATDTQYF.

This clonotype occurred many times. The V and J genes are TRBV5-6 and TRBJ2-2, with D tentatively TRBD1 (7 bases). The CDR3 covers 18 residues. V gave up 4 bases and J gave up 3 bases, with 22 bases separating them. CDR1 and CDR2 from the germline V gene are SGHDT and YYEEEE. CDR3 nucleotides: TGTGCCAGCAGCCAACTGGGGGGCACAGGGGTGGACACCGGGGAGCTGTTTTTT. It is translated as CASSQLGGTGVDTGELFF.

This chain connects TRBV7-2 to TRBJ2-3; D is ambiguous. CDR1 and CDR2 (germline): SGHTA, FQGNSA. V was cut by 1 base and J by 4 bases, with 12 bases left in between. The CDR3 length is 15 residues. The CDR3, as DNA: TGTGCCAGCAGCTTAGTGGGGATATGGGCAGATACGCAGTATTTT. It encodes CASSLVGIWADTQYF. Supplemented by reference TRBV7-2 and TRBJ2-3, the full variable domain reads GAGVSQSPSNKVTEKGKDVELRCDPISGHTALYWYRQSLGQGLEFLIYFQGNSAPDKSGLPSDRFSAERTGGSVSTLTIQRTQQEDSAVYLCASSLVGIWADTQYFGPGTRLTVL.

This chain uses TRBV6-6 with TRBJ2-7, with 7 bases identical to TRBD1. The DNA end is more similar to TRBJ1-2, so the J call may be wrong. The CDR3 runs to 15 residues. Germline V gives CDR1 MNHNY, CDR2 SVGAGI (reference sequence). CDR3 bases: TGTGCCACCAACAAACCGGACAGGTCTTCGGAAGGCTACACCTTC. Translating gives CATNKPDRSSEGYTF.

This clonotype ranks as medium-sized (0.01 to 0.1%). The CDR3 DNA reads as TGTGCCAGCAGCCACAGGGACTCGAACACTGAAGCTTTCTTT. Amino acids: CASSHRDSNTEAFF. The chain uses TRBV7-9 and TRBJ1-1; possible D gene TRBD1, 6 bases. Trimming took 5 bases from V and 1 from J, leaving 11 bases between them. The CDR3 length is 14 residues. Germline V gene sequence: CDR1 SEHNR, CDR2 FQNEAQ (reference sequence).

The chain employs TRBV19 and TRBJ2-3; the match to TRBD1 covers 8 bases. The V and J ends lost 3 bases and 5 bases, in that order; junction bases with no gene match: 10. From germline, CDR1 is LNHDA and CDR2 SQIVND (reference sequence). CDR3 length: 16 amino acids. DNA for the CDR3: TGTGCCAGTAGTATCTTTCTCAGGGGGCTTGAAGATACGCAGTATTTT. Encoded protein: CASSIFLRGLEDTQYF.

This clonotype was observed many times. This chain joins TRBV7-3 and TRBJ2-3; D gene ambiguous. V dropped 5 bases and J dropped 4 bases, with 10 bases sitting between them. The CDR3 covers 13 residues. Germline V gene data show CDR1 as SGHTA and CDR2 as FQGTGA. Here the CDR3 reads CASSQRPSDTQYF. DNA for the CDR3: TGTGCCAGCAGCCAAAGACCATCAGATACGCAGTATTTT. The variable domain in full, with the rest retrieved from reference TRBV7-3 and TRBJ2-3, is GAGVSQTPSNKVTEKGKYVELRCDPISGHTALYWYRQSLGQGPEFLIYFQGTGAADDSGLPNDRFFAVRPEGSVSTLKIQRTERGDSAVYLCASSQRPSDTQYFGPGTRLTVL.

This clonotype is termed medium-sized (0.01 to 0.1%). The gene calls are TRBV7-9 and TRBJ2-2; 12 nucleotides match TRBD2. Germline V CDR1 and CDR2: SEHNR, FQNEAQ (reference sequence). The CDR3 runs 19 residues. V lost 5 bases and J lost 0; bases outside the gene matches: 10. The CDR3 loop reads CASSHSSGGALANTGELFF. The CDR3 DNA sequence: TGTGCCAGCAGCCACTCTAGCGGGGGGGCCCTTGCGAACACCGGGGAGCTGTTTTTT.